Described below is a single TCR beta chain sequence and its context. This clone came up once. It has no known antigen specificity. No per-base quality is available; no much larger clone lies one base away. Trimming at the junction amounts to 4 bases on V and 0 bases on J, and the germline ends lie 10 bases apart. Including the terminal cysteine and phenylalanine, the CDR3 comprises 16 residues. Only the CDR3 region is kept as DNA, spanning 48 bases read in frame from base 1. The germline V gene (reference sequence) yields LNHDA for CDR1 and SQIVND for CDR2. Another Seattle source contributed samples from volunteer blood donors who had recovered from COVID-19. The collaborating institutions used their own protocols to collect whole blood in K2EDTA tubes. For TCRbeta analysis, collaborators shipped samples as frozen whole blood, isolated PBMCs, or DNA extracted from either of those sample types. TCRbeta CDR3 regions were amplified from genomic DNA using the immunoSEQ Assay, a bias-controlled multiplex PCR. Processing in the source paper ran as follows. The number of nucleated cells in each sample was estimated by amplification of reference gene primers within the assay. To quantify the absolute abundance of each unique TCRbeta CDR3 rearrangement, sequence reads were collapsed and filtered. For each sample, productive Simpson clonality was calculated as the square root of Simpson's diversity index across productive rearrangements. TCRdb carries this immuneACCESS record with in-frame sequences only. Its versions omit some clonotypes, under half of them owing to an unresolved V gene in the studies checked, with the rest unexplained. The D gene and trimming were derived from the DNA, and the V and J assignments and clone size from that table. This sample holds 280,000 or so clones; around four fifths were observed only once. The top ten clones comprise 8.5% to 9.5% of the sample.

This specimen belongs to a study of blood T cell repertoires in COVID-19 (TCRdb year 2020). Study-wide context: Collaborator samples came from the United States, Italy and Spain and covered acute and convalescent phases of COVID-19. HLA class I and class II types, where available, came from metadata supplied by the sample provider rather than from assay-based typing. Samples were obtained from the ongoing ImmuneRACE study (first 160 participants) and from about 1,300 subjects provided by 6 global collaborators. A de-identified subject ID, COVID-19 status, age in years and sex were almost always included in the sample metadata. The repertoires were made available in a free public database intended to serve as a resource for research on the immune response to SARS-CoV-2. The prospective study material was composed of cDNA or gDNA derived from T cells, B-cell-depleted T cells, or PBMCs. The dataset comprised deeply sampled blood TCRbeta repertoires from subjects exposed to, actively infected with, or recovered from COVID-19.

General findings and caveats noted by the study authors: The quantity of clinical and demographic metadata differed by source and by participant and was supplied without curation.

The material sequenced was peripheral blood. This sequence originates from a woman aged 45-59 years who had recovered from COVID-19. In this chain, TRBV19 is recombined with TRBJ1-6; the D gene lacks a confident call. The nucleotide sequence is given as TGTGCCAGTAGTACCCACTCAAGCTCCTATAATTCACCCCTCCACTTT. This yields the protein CASSTHSSSYNSPLHF.